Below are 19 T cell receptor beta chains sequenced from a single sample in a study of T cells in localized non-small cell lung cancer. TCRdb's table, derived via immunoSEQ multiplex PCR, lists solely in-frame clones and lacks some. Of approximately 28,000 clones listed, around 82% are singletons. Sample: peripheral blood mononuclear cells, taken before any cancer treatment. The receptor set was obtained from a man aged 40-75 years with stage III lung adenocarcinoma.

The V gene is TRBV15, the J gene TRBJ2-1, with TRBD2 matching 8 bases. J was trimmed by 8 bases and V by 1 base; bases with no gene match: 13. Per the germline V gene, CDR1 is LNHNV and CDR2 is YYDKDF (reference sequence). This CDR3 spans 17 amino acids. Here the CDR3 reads CATSRVPTSGAGHEQFF. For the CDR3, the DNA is TGTGCCACCAGCAGAGTGCCTACTAGCGGTGCTGGGCATGAGCAGTTCTTC. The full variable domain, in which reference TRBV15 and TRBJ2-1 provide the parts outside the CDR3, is DAMVIQNPRYQVTQFGKPVTLSCSQTLNHNVMYWYQQKSSQAPKLLFHYYDKDFNNEADTPDNFQSRRPNTSFCFLDIRSPGLGDTAMYLCATSRVPTSGAGHEQFFGPGTRLTVL.

This chain's CDR3 is CASSLVSGQVANTEAFF. CDR3 DNA sequence: TGTGCCAGCAGCTTAGTTTCGGGACAGGTGGCGAACACTGAAGCTTTCTTT. V is TRBV7-8 and J is TRBJ1-1; 8 bases align to TRBD1. V lost 1 base to trimming and J lost 1 base; unmatched junction nucleotides: 8. The germline gives CDR1 SGHVS, CDR2 FQNEAQ. There are 17 residues in the CDR3.

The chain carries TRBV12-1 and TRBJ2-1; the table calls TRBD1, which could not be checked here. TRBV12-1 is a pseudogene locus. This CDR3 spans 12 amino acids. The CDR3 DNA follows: TGTGCCAGCAGCTACAGGGAAAATGAGCAGTTCTTC. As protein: CASSYRENEQFF.

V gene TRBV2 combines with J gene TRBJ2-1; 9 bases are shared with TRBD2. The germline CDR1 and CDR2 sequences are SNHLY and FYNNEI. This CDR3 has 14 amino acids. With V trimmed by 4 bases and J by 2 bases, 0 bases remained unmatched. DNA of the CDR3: TGTGCCAGCAGTGGCGGGAGGGCCTACAATGAGCAGTTCTTC. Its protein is CASSGGRAYNEQFF.

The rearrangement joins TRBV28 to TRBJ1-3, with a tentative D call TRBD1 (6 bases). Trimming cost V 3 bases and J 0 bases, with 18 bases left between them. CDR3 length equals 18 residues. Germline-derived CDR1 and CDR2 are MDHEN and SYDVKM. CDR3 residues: CASSFRGLRILSGNTIYF. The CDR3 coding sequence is TGTGCCAGCAGTTTCAGGGGCCTCCGAATCCTCTCTGGAAACACCATATATTTT. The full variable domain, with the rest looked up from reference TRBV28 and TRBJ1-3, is DVKVTQSSRYLVKRTGEKVFLECVQDMDHENMFWYRQDPGLGLRLIYFSYDVKMKEKGDIPEGYSVSREKKERFSLILESASTNQTSMYLCASSFRGLRILSGNTIYFGEGSWLTVV.

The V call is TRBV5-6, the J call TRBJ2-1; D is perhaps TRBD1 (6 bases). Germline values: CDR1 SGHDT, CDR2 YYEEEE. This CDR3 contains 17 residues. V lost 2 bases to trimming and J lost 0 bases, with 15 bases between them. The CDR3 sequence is CASSFEGVVSSYNEQFF. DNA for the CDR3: TGTGCCAGCAGCTTCGAGGGGGTGGTTAGCTCCTACAATGAGCAGTTCTTC.

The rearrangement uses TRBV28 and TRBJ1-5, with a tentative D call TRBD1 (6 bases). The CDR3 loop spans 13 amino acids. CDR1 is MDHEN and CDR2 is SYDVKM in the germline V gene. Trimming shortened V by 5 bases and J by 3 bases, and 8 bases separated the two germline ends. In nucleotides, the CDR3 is TGTGCCAGCAGTGGGGACATCAATCAGCCCCAGCATTTT. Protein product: CASSGDINQPQHF.

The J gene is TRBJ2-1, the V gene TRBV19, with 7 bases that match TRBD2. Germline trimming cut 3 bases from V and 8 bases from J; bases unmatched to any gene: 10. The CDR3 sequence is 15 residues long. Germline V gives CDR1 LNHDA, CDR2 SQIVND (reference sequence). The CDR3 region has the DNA TGTGCCAGTAGTATTGGGAGCGGGAAATTAGATGAGCAGTTCTTC. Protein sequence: CASSIGSGKLDEQFF.

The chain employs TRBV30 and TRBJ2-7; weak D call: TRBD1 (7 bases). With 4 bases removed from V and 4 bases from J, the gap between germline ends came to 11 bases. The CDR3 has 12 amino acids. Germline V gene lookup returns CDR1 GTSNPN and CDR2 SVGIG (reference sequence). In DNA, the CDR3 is TGTGCCTGGAACAGGGGAGGTTACGAGCAGTACTTC. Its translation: CAWNRGGYEQYF. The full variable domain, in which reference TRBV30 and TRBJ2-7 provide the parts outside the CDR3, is SQTIHQWPATLVQPVGSPLSLECTVEGTSNPNLYWYRQAAGRGLQLLFYSVGIGQISSEVPQNLSASRPQDRQFILSSKKLLLSDSGFYLCAWNRGGYEQYFGPGTRLTVT.

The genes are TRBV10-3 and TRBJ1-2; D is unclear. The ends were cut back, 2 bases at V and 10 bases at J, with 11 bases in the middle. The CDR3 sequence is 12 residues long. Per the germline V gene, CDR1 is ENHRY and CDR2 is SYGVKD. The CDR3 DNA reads TGTGCCATCAGTGAGAACTCTTGGGACTACACCTTC. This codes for CAISENSWDYTF.

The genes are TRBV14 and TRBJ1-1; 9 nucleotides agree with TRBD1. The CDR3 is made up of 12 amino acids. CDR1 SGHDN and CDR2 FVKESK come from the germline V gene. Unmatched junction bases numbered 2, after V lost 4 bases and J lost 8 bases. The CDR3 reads CASSRGQGEAFF. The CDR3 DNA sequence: TGTGCCAGCAGCCGAGGACAGGGGGAAGCTTTCTTT.

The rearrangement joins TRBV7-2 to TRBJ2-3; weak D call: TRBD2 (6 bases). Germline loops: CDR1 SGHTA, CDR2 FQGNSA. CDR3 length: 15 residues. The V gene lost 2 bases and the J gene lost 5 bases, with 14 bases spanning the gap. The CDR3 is CASSLIGRDVDTQYF. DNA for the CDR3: TGTGCCAGCAGCTTAATAGGGCGGGACGTAGATACGCAGTATTTT.

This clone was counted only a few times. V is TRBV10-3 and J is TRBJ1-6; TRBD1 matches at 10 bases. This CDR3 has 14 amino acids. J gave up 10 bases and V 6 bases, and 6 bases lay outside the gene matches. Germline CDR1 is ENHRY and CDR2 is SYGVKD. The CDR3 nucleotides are TGTGCCATCAGCTTGACAGGGGGCGAGTCACCCCTCCACTTT. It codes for CAISLTGGESPLHF.

CDR3 nucleotides: TGTGCCAGCAGCGTAGGACTAGCGGGTGAGCAGTACTTC. Translated, it gives CASSVGLAGEQYF. The V gene is TRBV9, the J gene TRBJ2-7, with TRBD2 identical over 10 bases. The CDR3 sequence is 13 residues long. CDR1 is SGDLS and CDR2 is YYNGEE in the germline V gene. J gave up 7 bases and V 0 bases, and 1 base lay outside the gene matches.

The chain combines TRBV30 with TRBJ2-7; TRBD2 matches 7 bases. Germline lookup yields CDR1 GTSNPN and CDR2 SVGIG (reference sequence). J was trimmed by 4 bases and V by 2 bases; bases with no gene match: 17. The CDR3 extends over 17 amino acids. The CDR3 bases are TGTGCCTGGAGTCGACCCCCCCGACTAGCAGGAACTTACGAGCAGTACTTC. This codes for CAWSRPPRLAGTYEQYF.

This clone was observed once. The CDR3 region has the DNA TGTGCCAGCAGCCAAGGTTCTGGCGTCAAGGGGCAAGAGACCCAGTACTTC. Amino acid sequence: CASSQGSGVKGQETQYF. The chain is built from TRBV14 and TRBJ2-5; D might be TRBD1 (5 bases). Deletions cut 1 base from V and 2 bases from J, with 17 bases between. The CDR3 sequence is 17 residues long. CDR1 is SGHDN, CDR2 FVKESK, per germline.

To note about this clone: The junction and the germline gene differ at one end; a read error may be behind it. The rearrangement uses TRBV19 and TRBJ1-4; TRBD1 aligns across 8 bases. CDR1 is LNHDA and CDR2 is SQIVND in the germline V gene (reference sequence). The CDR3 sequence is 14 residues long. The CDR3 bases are TGTGTCAGTAGTGTGCAGGGGGCGCTTGAAAAACTGTTTTTT. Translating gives CVSSVQGALEKLFF.

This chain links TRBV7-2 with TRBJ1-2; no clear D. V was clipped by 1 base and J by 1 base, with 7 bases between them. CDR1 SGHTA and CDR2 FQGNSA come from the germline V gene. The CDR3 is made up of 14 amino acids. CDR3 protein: CASSLVADNYGYTF. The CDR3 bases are TGTGCCAGCAGCTTAGTAGCAGATAACTATGGCTACACCTTC.

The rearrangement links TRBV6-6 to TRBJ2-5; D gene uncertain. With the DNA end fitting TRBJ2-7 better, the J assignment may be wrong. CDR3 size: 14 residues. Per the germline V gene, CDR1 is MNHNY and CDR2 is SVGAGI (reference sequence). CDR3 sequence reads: CASSYGSLSYEQYF. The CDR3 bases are TGTGCCAGCAGTTACGGCTCTCTGTCCTACGAGCAGTACTTC.